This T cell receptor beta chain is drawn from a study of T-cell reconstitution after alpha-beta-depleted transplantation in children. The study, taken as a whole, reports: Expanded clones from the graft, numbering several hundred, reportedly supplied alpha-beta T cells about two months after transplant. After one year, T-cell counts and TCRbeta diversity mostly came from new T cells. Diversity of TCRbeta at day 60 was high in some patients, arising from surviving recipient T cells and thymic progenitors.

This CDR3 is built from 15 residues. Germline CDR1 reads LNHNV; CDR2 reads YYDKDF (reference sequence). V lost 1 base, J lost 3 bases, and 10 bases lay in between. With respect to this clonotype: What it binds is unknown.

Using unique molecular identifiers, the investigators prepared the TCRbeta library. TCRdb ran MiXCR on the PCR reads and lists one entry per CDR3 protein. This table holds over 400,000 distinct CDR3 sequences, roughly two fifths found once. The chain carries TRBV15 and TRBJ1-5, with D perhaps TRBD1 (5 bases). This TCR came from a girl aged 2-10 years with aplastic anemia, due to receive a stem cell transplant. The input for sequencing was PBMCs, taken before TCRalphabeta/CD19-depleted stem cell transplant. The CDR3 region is CATSRATGPNQPQHF. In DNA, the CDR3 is TGTGCCACCAGCAGAGCGACGGGACCCAATCAGCCCCAGCATTTT.